These T cell receptor beta chains were read from a single sample in a study of shared clonotypes between healthy human individuals. The repertoire was sequenced with immunoSEQ multiplex PCR; TCRdb's copy has only in-frame clones and lacks some. The data contain approximately 980,000 clones, about 80% of them singletons. Input material: memory CD4+ T cells sorted from blood. Receptor source: a man between 18 and 29 years old in good health. The CDR3 runs from the conserved cysteine through the conserved F or W. D genes are given only for firm matches. Part of the rows lack a size; the others show once, few, many or a class for expanded clones.

clone size,V gene,J gene,D gene,CDR3 protein,CDR3 DNA
-,TRBV5-1,TRBJ2-1,TRBD2,CASSFAAGVSYNEQFF,TGCGCCAGCAGCTTCGCAGCGGGGGTGTCCTACAATGAGCAGTTCTTC
-,TRBV9,TRBJ1-3,-,CASSATSGNTIYF,TGTGCCAGCAGCGCCACCTCTGGAAACACCATATATTTT
few,TRBV7-2,TRBJ2-1,TRBD2,CASSLTAGGGRTYNEQFF,TGTGCCAGCAGCTTAACAGCGGGAGGAGGTCGCACCTACAATGAGCAGTTCTTC
-,TRBV5-1,TRBJ2-7,-,CASRPGPASYEQYF,TGCGCCAGCCGCCCCGGGCCGGCATCCTACGAGCAGTACTTC
-,TRBV9,TRBJ2-1,-,CASSAVEGNEQFF,TGTGCCAGCAGCGCCGTGGAGGGGAATGAGCAGTTCTTC
-,TRBV10-3,TRBJ2-7,-,CAISDGTKGGDEQYF,TGTGCCATCAGTGACGGGACAAAGGGGGGAGACGAGCAGTACTTC
once,TRBV7-9,TRBJ2-1,TRBD2,CASSGGLAGEYNEQFF,TGTGCCAGCAGCGGGGGACTAGCGGGAGAGTACAATGAGCAGTTCTTC
-,TRBV28,TRBJ1-1,TRBD1,CASTRDRVNTEAFF,TGTGCCAGCACCCGGGACAGAGTGAACACTGAAGCTTTCTTT
-,TRBV10-1,TRBJ1-1,-,CASRGDNQVTEAFF,TGCGCCAGCAGGGGGGACAATCAAGTCACTGAAGCTTTCTTT
-,TRBV2,TRBJ1-3,TRBD1,CASSPRDRTASGNTIYF,TGTGCCAGCAGCCCGAGGGACAGGACAGCCTCTGGAAACACCATATATTTT
few,TRBV18,TRBJ2-3,-,CASSPNQRGTDTQYF,TGTGCCAGCTCACCAAATCAGCGGGGCACAGATACGCAGTATTTT
-,TRBV5-1,TRBJ2-2,-,CASSLLFTGELFF,TGCGCCAGCAGCTTGCTATTCACCGGGGAGCTGTTTTTT
-,TRBV5-1,TRBJ2-3,-,CASSPIPGTDTQYF,TGCGCCAGCAGCCCGATCCCCGGGACAGATACGCAGTATTTT
few,TRBV27,TRBJ1-5,-,CASRSYTGQPQHF,TGTGCCAGCAGGTCATATACTGGGCAGCCCCAGCATTTT
-,TRBV10-3,TRBJ1-1,-,CAISLEGNTEAFF,TGTGCCATCAGCCTCGAGGGGAACACTGAAGCTTTCTTT
-,TRBV11-2,TRBJ2-1,TRBD2,CASSLGRELPEQFF,TGTGCCAGCAGCTTAGGGCGGGAGCTCCCTGAGCAGTTCTTC
-,TRBV10-3,TRBJ2-3,-,CAISELGNTDTQYF,TGTGCCATCAGTGAATTAGGGAACACAGATACGCAGTATTTT
-,TRBV2,TRBJ2-7,-,CASRDPGGGRAYEQYF,TGTGCCAGCAGAGACCCCGGAGGCGGGCGAGCCTACGAGCAGTACTTC
-,TRBV10-3,TRBJ1-5,-,CAISEGGNQPQHF,TGTGCCATCAGCGAGGGGGGTAATCAGCCCCAGCATTTT
once,TRBV7-9,TRBJ2-5,-,CASTWGAAGETQYF,TGTGCCAGCACCTGGGGGGCGGCTGGAGAGACCCAGTACTTC
-,TRBV5-1,TRBJ2-5,-,CASCDKKGGETQYF,TGCGCCAGCTGCGACAAAAAAGGCGGGGAGACCCAGTACTTC
few,TRBV30,TRBJ1-3,-,CAWSVPPNTIYF,TGTGCCTGGAGTGTGCCTCCCAACACCATATATTTT
few,TRBV30,TRBJ2-2,-,CAWSVSRPRGAGELFF,TGTGCCTGGAGTGTATCCCGGCCAAGAGGGGCCGGGGAGCTGTTTTTT
-,TRBV6-1,TRBJ2-7,-,CASSDRSPFLVEYF,TGTGCCAGCAGTGACCGCTCTCCTTTCCTCGTGGAGTACTTC
-,TRBV7-2,TRBJ2-5,-,CASSLATVPQETQYF,TGTGCCAGCAGCTTAGCGACGGTACCTCAAGAGACCCAGTACTTC
-,TRBV5-1,TRBJ2-7,-,CASSLVGQGRHEQYF,TGCGCCAGCAGCTTGGTGGGTCAGGGGAGACACGAGCAGTACTTC
-,TRBV29-1,TRBJ2-3,TRBD2,CSGQLAPDTDTQYF,TGCAGCGGTCAACTAGCGCCCGACACAGATACGCAGTATTTT
-,TRBV9,TRBJ1-2,-,CASSPWKGEVNGYTF,TGTGCCAGCAGCCCGTGGAAAGGGGAGGTCAATGGCTACACCTTC
-,TRBV29-1,TRBJ2-5,TRBD1,CSVGWQGAFQETQYF,TGCAGCGTTGGATGGCAGGGGGCATTCCAAGAGACCCAGTACTTC
-,TRBV29-1,TRBJ1-1,-,CSVSQGGSHTEAFF,TGCAGCGTTTCACAGGGAGGGTCCCACACTGAAGCTTTCTTT
-,TRBV6-1,TRBJ1-1,-,CASSLETGMNTEAFF,TGTGCCAGCAGTTTGGAGACAGGTATGAACACTGAAGCTTTCTTT
-,TRBV10-3,TRBJ1-6,TRBD1,CAIRETGSWNSPLHF,TGTGCCATCAGAGAGACAGGGAGTTGGAATTCACCCCTCCACTTT
-,TRBV5-1,TRBJ2-5,TRBD2,CASSWGLWGAGAAETQYF,TGCGCCAGCAGCTGGGGGTTATGGGGAGCGGGAGCGGCAGAGACCCAGTACTTC
-,TRBV14,TRBJ2-5,TRBD2,CASSQVKGTSGLYQETQYF,TGTGCCAGCAGCCAAGTCAAGGGGACTAGCGGGCTGTACCAAGAGACCCAGTACTTC
-,TRBV5-1,TRBJ2-3,-,CASSLVLGGTSTDTQYF,TGCGCCAGCAGCTTGGTGTTGGGCGGAACTAGCACAGATACGCAGTATTTT
-,TRBV5-1,TRBJ2-5,-,CASSLRQAKGETQYF,TGCGCCAGCAGCTTACGACAGGCGAAGGGGGAGACCCAGTACTTC
-,TRBV7-9,TRBJ2-5,TRBD2,CASSFLAGGKETQYF,TGTGCCAGCAGCTTTCTGGCGGGGGGCAAGGAGACCCAGTACTTC
-,TRBV19,TRBJ2-2,-,CASSIEAGRTNTGELFF,TGTGCCAGTAGTATAGAGGCAGGGCGGACGAACACCGGGGAGCTGTTTTTT
-,TRBV6-5,TRBJ2-1,TRBD1,CASSYGGQNEQFF,TGTGCCAGCAGTTACGGGGGACAGAATGAGCAGTTCTTC
-,TRBV5-4,TRBJ2-7,-,CASSLDGRGSYEQYF,TGTGCCAGCAGCTTGGACGGCAGGGGCTCCTACGAGCAGTACTTC
-,TRBV9,TRBJ1-5,TRBD1,CASSGTGGFQPQHF,TGTGCCAGCAGCGGGACAGGGGGCTTTCAGCCCCAGCATTTT
-,TRBV14,TRBJ1-2,TRBD1,CASSPGQGGYGYTF,TGTGCCAGCAGTCCGGGACAGGGAGGCTATGGCTACACCTTC
-,TRBV7-6,TRBJ2-1,-,CASSSEGRSSYNEQFF,TGTGCCAGCAGCTCGGAGGGCCGAAGCTCCTACAATGAGCAGTTCTTC
-,TRBV28,TRBJ1-4,-,CASSLWGGTTEEKLFF,TGTGCCAGCAGTTTATGGGGAGGGACAACAGAAGAAAAACTGTTTTTT
-,TRBV18,TRBJ2-7,TRBD1,CASSPRQGLTYEQYF,TGTGCCAGCTCACCCCGACAGGGGTTGACCTACGAGCAGTACTTC
-,TRBV25-1,TRBJ2-2,TRBD1,CASSERTGNTGELFF,TGTGCCAGCAGTGAAAGGACAGGCAACACCGGGGAGCTGTTTTTT
-,TRBV19,TRBJ1-6,-,CASSIRQSPSPLHF,TGTGCCAGTAGTATTAGACAGAGTCCTTCACCCCTCCACTTT
-,TRBV4-2,TRBJ2-7,TRBD1,CASSQEYDRDEQYF,TGTGCCAGCAGCCAAGAATATGACAGGGACGAGCAGTACTTC
-,TRBV6-1,TRBJ1-1,TRBD1,CASSEDRGRRAFF,TGTGCCAGCAGTGAGGACAGGGGGCGCAGGGCTTTCTTT
-,TRBV5-1,TRBJ1-2,-,CASSLAAGGLNYGYTF,TGCGCCAGCAGCCTGGCGGCCGGGGGGCTAAACTATGGCTACACCTTC
-,TRBV30,TRBJ2-3,-,CAWSVLTDTQYF,TGTGCCTGGAGTGTACTCACAGATACGCAGTATTTT
-,TRBV5-4,TRBJ1-6,-,CASSLGGESPLHF,TGTGCCAGCAGCTTGGGAGGGGAATCACCCCTCCACTTT
few,TRBV7-9,TRBJ2-5,-,CASSRVTQETQYF,TGTGCCAGCAGTCGTGTTACACAAGAGACCCAGTACTTC